A single TCR beta chain is shown here with its context. This clonotype has ten or more counts. No antigen is known for it. Base qualities were left out, and no much larger clone turns up one base away. These data originate in a study of T-cell reconstitution after alpha-beta-depleted transplantation in children listed by TCRdb under 2016. Background for the entire study: Using TCR repertoire profiling, the study followed T-cell immune reconstitution in a quantitative way in children after TCRalphabeta/CD19-depleted allogeneic hematopoietic cell transplantation.

Receptor libraries were prepared by PCR. Data came from an Illumina HiSeq 2500. To normalize quantification of the TCRbeta repertoire, the TCR libraries were built with molecular barcoding that relied on unique molecular identifiers. The raw public data were reprocessed by TCRdb itself: fastp quality trimming at Q25, MiXCR clonotype calling, in-frame beta chains only. Identical CDR3 proteins give one entry, which carries the most common genes and DNA. For this sample there are hundreds of thousands of distinct CDR3 sequences; roughly 13% appear just once. Around 2.2% of the sample rests with the top ten. This specimen's treatment or condition label, per the study, means: allogeneic hematopoietic cell transplantation with graft depleted of TCRalphabeta T cells and CD19 B cells. The children who served as transplant recipients had been given grafts of TCRalphabeta/CD19-depleted allogeneic hematopoietic cells.

Results the study describes overall, beyond this receptor: The apparently early recovery of alphabetaT-cell counts about two months after transplant reportedly depended on only several hundred rapidly expanded clones that came from non-depleted graft cells. In some patients, high TCRbeta diversity at day 60 was attributed to recipient T cells and intrathymic progenitors that had survived conditioning. Over subsequent months, a decline in hyperexpanded clone frequencies was noted, and after one year, T-cell counts and TCRbeta diversity were mostly ascribed to newly produced T cells.

CDR1 is given as MNHEY and CDR2 as SVGAGI, both from the germline V gene. CDR3 length: 13 amino acids, cysteine to phenylalanine. The retained sequence is limited to the CDR3, 39 bases, with the frame set at the first base. The germline ends are 13 bases apart after V is trimmed by 7 bases and J by 4 bases. This chain joins TRBV6-5 to TRBJ1-1, and perhaps TRBD1 as D gene, on 6 matching bases. The input for sequencing was PBMCs, mostly from graft donor cells, taken 360 days after TCRalphabeta/CD19-depleted stem cell transplant. This TCR derives from a male patient younger than 18 who had a stem cell transplant for acute myeloid leukemia, so the T cells may come from the graft donor. The CDR3 here reads CASKGGFATEAFF. The bases are TGTGCCAGCAAGGGGGGTTTTGCCACTGAAGCTTTCTTT.